This TCR beta chain originates from a study of T-cell memory formation after mild COVID-19 (dated by TCRdb to about 2021). Regarding the research as a whole: Most TCR sequence clusters were specific to one of the two donors. T-cell clones expanding and contracting after mild COVID-19 in two donors were tracked by longitudinal TCRalpha and TCRbeta repertoire sequencing. Two young, previously healthy adult volunteers made up the cohort, one male and one female.

The junction shows trimming of 4 bases on V and 4 bases on J, and the gene matches do not reach 5 bases of it. The CDR3 measures 15 amino acids from cysteine to phenylalanine. Just CDR3 DNA is preserved here, 45 bases in frame from base 1. CDR1 and CDR2, per the germline V gene, are SGHRS and YFSETQ. For sequencing, an Illumina NovaSeq 6000 was employed. TCRalpha and TCRbeta cDNA libraries were built by 5'RACE with constant-segment primers, adding sample barcodes and unique molecular identifiers. RNA was extracted from every sample with Trizol reagent. The libraries were amplified in two PCR steps, and the second step added a second sample barcode and Illumina TruSeq adapters. The libraries were sequenced on an Illumina NovaSeq using 2 x 150 bp paired-end reads. The original methods were these. Reads were demultiplexed and collapsed into UMI-guided consensus sequences with migec v1.2.7. With mixcr v2.1.11, UMI consensuses were aligned to TRA and TRB V and J templates and assembled into clonotypes. Clonotypes were classified as expanded or contracted when called significant by both edgeR and NoisET, with noise models trained on biological replicates. For edgeR calls, the thresholds were a false discovery rate-adjusted p below 0.01 and a log2 fold-change of 1. PCA with hierarchical clustering of max-normalized trajectories of the 1000 most abundant clonotypes was used as exploratory dynamics analysis. Separately sequenced CD4+ and CD8+ repertoires were used to assign the CD4 or CD8 phenotype of responding clones. TCRdb ran its own pipeline on the public reads, namely fastp trimming at Q25 and MiXCR clone calling, and kept in-frame beta chains. Rows with a matching CDR3 protein are joined into one entry that keeps the most common DNA and genes. The V and J calls shown here were made by TCRdb, not taken from the authors' results. The sample contains approximately 150,000 distinct CDR3 sequences, less than 20% of them found a single time. Clones ranked in the top ten supply approximately 2.4% of the sample.

Ficoll-Paque density gradient centrifugation was used to isolate PBMCs. Concerning this clonotype: The target of this receptor is not known. Per-base quality was not reported, and no clone a single base away is much larger than it.

Results the study describes overall, beyond this receptor: From day 15 to 85, contracting clones showed balanced CD4/CD8 phenotypes, whereas a second wave of clones that expanded from day 15 to 37 leaned towards CD4+. The second-wave clones that peaked on day 37 were not confirmed to be SARS-CoV-2 specific. Contracting CD4+ clones appeared mostly in the CM and EM memory subsets, whereas CD8+ clones were enriched in EMRA. The detection of some responding clones in pre-infection memory suggests that pre-existing cross-reactive memory T cells joined the SARS-CoV-2 response. The study covered only a couple of mild cases, and larger cohorts including severe cases with pre-infection samples were considered necessary.

The sequencing sample was made of PBMCs or a T cell subset sorted from them (not recorded which). Here the chain combines TRBV5-1 and TRBJ1-4; 9 of the junction bases match TRBD1. The clonotype originates from an adult woman who had mild COVID-19 (a few samples of this study predate the infection). The sample titles of this study are shuffled in the database, so cell type and time point are left out; the donor was told from shared clones. The nucleotide sequence is given as TGCGCCAGCAGCCTGGGACAGGGCCTTAATGAAAAACTGTTTTTT. Protein translation: CASSLGQGLNEKLFF.